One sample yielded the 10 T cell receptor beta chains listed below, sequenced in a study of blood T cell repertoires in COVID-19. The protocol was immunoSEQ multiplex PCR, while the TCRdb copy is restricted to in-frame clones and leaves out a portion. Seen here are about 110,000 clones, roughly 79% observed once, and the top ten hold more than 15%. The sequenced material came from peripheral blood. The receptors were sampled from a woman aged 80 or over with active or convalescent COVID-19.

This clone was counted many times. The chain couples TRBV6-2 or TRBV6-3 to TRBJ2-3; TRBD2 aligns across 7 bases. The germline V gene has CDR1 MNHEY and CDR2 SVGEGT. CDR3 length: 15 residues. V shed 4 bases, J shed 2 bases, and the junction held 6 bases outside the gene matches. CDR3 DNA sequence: TGTGCCAGCAGTTCCGGGACTACCCTCACAGATACGCAGTATTTT. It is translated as CASSSGTTLTDTQYF.

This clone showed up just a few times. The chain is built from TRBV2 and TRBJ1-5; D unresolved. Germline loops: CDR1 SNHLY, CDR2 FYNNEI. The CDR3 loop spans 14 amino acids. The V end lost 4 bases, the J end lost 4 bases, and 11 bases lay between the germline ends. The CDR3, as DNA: TGTGCCAGCAGTGCTATCTATTCGAATCAGCCCCAGCATTTT. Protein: CASSAIYSNQPQHF.

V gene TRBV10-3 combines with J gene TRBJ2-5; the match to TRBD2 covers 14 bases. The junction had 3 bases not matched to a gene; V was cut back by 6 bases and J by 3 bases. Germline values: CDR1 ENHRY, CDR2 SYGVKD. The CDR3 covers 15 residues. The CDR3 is CAISGLAGGKETQYF. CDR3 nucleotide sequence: TGTGCCATCAGCGGACTAGCGGGAGGTAAAGAGACCCAGTACTTC.

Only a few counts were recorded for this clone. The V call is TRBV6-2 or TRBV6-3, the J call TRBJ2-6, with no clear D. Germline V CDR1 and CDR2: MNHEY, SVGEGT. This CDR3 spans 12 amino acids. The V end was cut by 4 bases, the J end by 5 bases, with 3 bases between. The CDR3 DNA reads TGTGCCAGCAGTTTTAGGGCCAACGTCCTGACTTTC. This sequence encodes CASSFRANVLTF.

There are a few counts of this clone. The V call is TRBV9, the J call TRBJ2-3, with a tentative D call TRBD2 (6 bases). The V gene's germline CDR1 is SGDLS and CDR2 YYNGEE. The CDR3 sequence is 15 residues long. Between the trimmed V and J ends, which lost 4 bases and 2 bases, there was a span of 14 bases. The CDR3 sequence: CASSFSGRITDTQYF. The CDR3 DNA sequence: TGTGCCAGCAGCTTTAGCGGCCGAATCACAGATACGCAGTATTTT.

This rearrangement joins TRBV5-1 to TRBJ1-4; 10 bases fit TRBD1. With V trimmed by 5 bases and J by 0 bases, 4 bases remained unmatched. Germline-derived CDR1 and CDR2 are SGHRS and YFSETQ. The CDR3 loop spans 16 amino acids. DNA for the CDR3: TGCGCCAGCAGACCGGACAGGGGGACAACTAATGAAAAACTGTTTTTT. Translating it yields CASRPDRGTTNEKLFF.

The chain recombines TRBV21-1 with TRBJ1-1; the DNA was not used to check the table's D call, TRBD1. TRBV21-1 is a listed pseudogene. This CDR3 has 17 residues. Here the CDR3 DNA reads TGTGCCAGCAGCAAACACCCTCGACAGGGGGTGAAGACTGAAGCTTTCTTT. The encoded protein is CASSKHPRQGVKTEAFF.

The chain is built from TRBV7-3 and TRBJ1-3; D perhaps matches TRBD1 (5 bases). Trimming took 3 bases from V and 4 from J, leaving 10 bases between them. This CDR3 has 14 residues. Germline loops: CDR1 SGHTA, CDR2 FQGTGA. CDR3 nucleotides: TGTGCCAGCAGCTTGGCAGGGCCCGGAAACACCATATATTTT. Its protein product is CASSLAGPGNTIYF. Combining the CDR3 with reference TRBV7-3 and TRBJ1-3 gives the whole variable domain GAGVSQTPSNKVTEKGKYVELRCDPISGHTALYWYRQSLGQGPEFLIYFQGTGAADDSGLPNDRFFAVRPEGSVSTLKIQRTERGDSAVYLCASSLAGPGNTIYFGEGSWLTVV.

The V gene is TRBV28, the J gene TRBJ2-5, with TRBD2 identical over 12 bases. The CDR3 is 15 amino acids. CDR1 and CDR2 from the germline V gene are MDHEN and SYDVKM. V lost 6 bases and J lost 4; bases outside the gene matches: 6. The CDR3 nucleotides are TGTGCCAGCAGCTTCCTAGCGGGAGGGTCAGAGACCCAGTACTTC. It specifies CASSFLAGGSETQYF.

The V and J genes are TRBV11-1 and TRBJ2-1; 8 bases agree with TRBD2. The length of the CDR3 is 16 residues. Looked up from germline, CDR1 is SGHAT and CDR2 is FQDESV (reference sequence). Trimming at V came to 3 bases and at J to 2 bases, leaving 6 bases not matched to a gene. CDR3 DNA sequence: TGTGCCAGCAGCTTGGCCAGCGGGAGCGCCTACAATGAGCAGTTCTTC. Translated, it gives CASSLASGSAYNEQFF.